The subject of this entry is one TCR beta chain. Antigen specificity is unknown. The CDR3 is 18 amino acids. The germline V gene has CDR1 LNHNV and CDR2 YYDKDF (reference sequence). Trimming cost V 1 base and J 0 bases, with 13 bases left between them. This sample is drawn from a study of blood T cells in healthy people across ages. Looking at the study overall: Capturing about one barcoded beta molecule per two T cells was achieved by template switching. Points from the study as a whole: Estimates drawn from one million T cells were deemed to understate diversity. Fewer expanded clones and more diversity marked long-lived versus aged donors.

It was with a sample-barcoded 5' primer and a J-beta primer mix that a second PCR of about 6 to 11 cycles was run. In TCRdb, the 5' RACE reads were re-called with MiXCR into one record per CDR3 protein. The repertoire consists of about 1.4 million distinct CDR3 sequences, with 55% to 75% occurring once and the leading ten covering roughly 6.3%. This sequence originates from a man between 18 and 29 years old in good health. The J gene is TRBJ2-6, the V gene TRBV15, with a possible D match to TRBD2 (5 bases). Sequencing input: blood. CDR3 nucleotides: TGTGCCACCAGCAGAGTAGTCTTGAGGGACTCTGGGGCCAACGTCCTGACTTTC. It yields the protein CATSRVVLRDSGANVLTF.